The source of this TCR beta chain is a study of beta chain features in type 1 diabetes. The study's findings and limits: Researchers reported that naive, central memory and Treg TCRB repertoires appeared more similar in patients than in healthy donors. When VDJ junctions were examined, type 1 diabetes patients showed fewer insertions and more deletions.

A few counts support this clone. No antigen is known for it. The study reverse transcribed the entire isolated RNA, so it sequenced expressed TCRB transcripts. The protocol was immunoSEQ multiplex PCR, while the TCRdb copy is restricted to in-frame clones and leaves out a portion. The table shows 90,000 to 110,000 clones, with approximately 37% occurring only once. By way of CD45RO/CCR7/CD25/CD127/CD95/CD27, the CD4+ regulatory, stem cell-like memory, central memory and naive cells were sorted. All sorted populations exceeded 95% purity. This sequence was found in a woman younger than 30 in good health. Sequencing input: stem cell memory CD4+ T cells from blood.

CDR3 in amino acids: CASSLTVASGTYEQYF. Here the CDR3 DNA reads TGTGCCAGCAGCTTAACGGTGGCTAGCGGAACCTACGAGCAGTACTTC. This chain joins TRBV7-3 and TRBJ2-7; 7 bases match TRBD2. The CDR3 extends over 16 amino acids. CDR1 is SGHTA and CDR2 is FQGTGA in the germline V gene. V was clipped by 0 bases and J by 2 bases; unmatched bases: 7.